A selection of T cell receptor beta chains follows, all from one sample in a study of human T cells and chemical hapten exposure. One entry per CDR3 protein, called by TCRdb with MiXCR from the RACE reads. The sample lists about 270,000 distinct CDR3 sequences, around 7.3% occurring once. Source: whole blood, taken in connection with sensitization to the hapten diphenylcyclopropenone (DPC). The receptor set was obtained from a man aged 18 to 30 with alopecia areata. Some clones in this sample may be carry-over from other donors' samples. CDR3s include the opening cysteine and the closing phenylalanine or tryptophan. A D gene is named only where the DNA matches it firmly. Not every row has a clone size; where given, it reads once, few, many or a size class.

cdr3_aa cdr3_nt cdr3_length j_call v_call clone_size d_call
CASSLGARSTDTQYF TGTGCCAGCAGCTTAGGTGCGAGGAGCACAGATACGCAGTATTTT 15 TRBJ2-3 TRBV7-2 - -
CSASRQEESSPLHF TGCAGTGCTAGTCGACAGGAGGAGAGTTCACCCCTCCACTTT 14 TRBJ1-6 TRBV20-1 many -
CASSLVGRRNTEAFF TGTGCCAGCAGCTTAGTTGGTAGGAGGAACACTGAAGCTTTCTTT 15 TRBJ1-1 TRBV7-9 - -
CAIQSTKILAGVYNEQFF TGTGCCATCCAATCGACTAAGATACTAGCGGGGGTCTACAATGAGCAGTTCTTC 18 TRBJ2-1 TRBV10-3 - TRBD2
CASSLAGGEANYGYTF TGTGCCAGCAGCTTAGCAGGGGGGGAAGCTAACTATGGCTACACCTTC 16 TRBJ1-2 TRBV7-9 - -
CASSLEWGGETQYF TGTGCCAGCAGCTTAGAGTGGGGGGGAGAGACCCAGTACTTC 14 TRBJ2-5 TRBV7-2 many TRBD2
CASSFLRTDTQYF TGTGCCAGCAGCTTCCTACGCACAGATACGCAGTATTTT 13 TRBJ2-3 TRBV11-2 few -
CASRRASLLNGYTF TGTGCCAGCAGACGCGCAAGCCTTCTAAATGGCTACACCTTC 14 TRBJ1-2 TRBV6-5 - -
CASSFSGGGNSPLHF TGTGCCAGCAGTTTCTCAGGGGGGGGCAATTCACCCCTCCACTTT 15 TRBJ1-6 TRBV2 - TRBD1
CASSYSRAYNEQFF TGTGCCAGCAGTTACTCCCGTGCCTACAATGAGCAGTTCTTC 14 TRBJ2-1 TRBV6-5 few -
CASNYPDRVGNSPLHF TGTGCCAGCAACTACCCGGACAGGGTGGGAAATTCACCCCTCCACTTT 16 TRBJ1-6 TRBV6-2/TRBV6-3 few TRBD1
CASSSGASPLHF TGTGCCAGCAGCTCAGGGGCTTCACCCCTCCACTTT 12 TRBJ1-6 TRBV7-9 - -
CASSVANEKLFF TGTGCCAGCAGTGTTGCTAATGAAAAACTGTTTTTT 12 TRBJ1-4 TRBV2 - -
CASSSDPTDTQYF TGTGCCAGCAGTTCGGACCCCACAGATACGCAGTATTTT 13 TRBJ2-3 TRBV12-3/TRBV12-4 - -
CASSQDRRGAVDGYTF TGCGCCAGCAGCCAAGATCGGCGAGGGGCGGTCGATGGCTACACCTTC 16 TRBJ1-2 TRBV4-3 - -
CASNGVDTEAFF TGTGCCAGCAACGGGGTGGACACTGAAGCTTTCTTT 12 TRBJ1-1 TRBV2 few -
CASSWGPYEQYF TGTGCCAGCAGTTGGGGACCCTACGAGCAGTACTTC 12 TRBJ2-7 TRBV6-2/TRBV6-3 few -